The sequence of this TCR beta chain was determined in a study of graft-versus-host responses after intestinal transplantation. With 0 bases removed from V and 9 bases from J, the gap between germline ends came to 15 bases. The CDR3 covers 14 residues. Germline V gene lookup returns CDR1 GTSNPN and CDR2 SVGIG (reference sequence). TCRdb's table, derived via immunoSEQ multiplex PCR, lists solely in-frame clones and lacks some. There are 80,000 to 85,000 clones in the sample; 91% occur only once, and nearly 0.1% lies in the top ten. Worth noting for this clone: Its antigen remains unknown.

Points from the study as a whole: The recipient marrow held GvH clones, and some of them showed up first in ileum or blood. Researchers found peak circulating GvH clone levels linked to early post-transplant HvG declines.

Specimen: unstimulated CD4+ T cells sorted from spleen or lymph node cells, collected before intestinal transplant. The sequence came from a human donor who received an intestinal transplant. The chain has TRBV30 and TRBJ2-1; D is possibly TRBD2 (6 bases). CDR3 loop: CAWSVGGARSEQFF. DNA for the CDR3: TGTGCCTGGAGTGTAGGCGGGGCCCGAAGTGAGCAGTTCTTC.